This T cell receptor (beta chain) was sequenced during a study of early T cells in non-severe SARS-CoV-2 infection. Background on the study: The input, bulk RNA from unsorted whole blood, was sequenced, and chains were unpaired. Study-wide findings and caveats: VDJdb-based matching was biased toward anti-spike CD8 responses and missed private and CD4 specificities.

Unique molecular identifiers were affixed to single, distinct cDNA molecules. MiXCR, run by TCRdb on the 5' RACE reads, gives a single entry per CDR3 protein. The sample contains roughly 60,000 distinct CDR3 sequences, 11% of which appear only once. Looked up from germline, CDR1 is SGHDN and CDR2 is FVKESK. CDR3 size: 16 residues. V gave up 4 bases and J gave up 2 bases, with 18 bases separating them. With regard to this clonotype: No antigen is known for it.

The rearrangement links TRBV14 to TRBJ2-7; D is uncertain. This material consisted of whole blood, taken at baseline. This receptor was identified in an adult who was a healthcare worker with PCR-confirmed SARS-CoV-2 infection or an uninfected control (not recorded which). The CDR3 DNA is TGTGCCAGCAGCCTACTCGACACGGACGGTACCTACGAGCAGTACTTC. Translated: CASSLLDTDGTYEQYF.